The 9 T cell receptor beta chains listed next were all sequenced from one sample in a study of T cell responses to AZD1222 COVID-19 vaccine. Only in-frame clones appear in the TCRdb table, and some are missing; sequencing was by immunoSEQ multiplex PCR. Of 75,000 to 90,000 clones in the sample, around 90% were seen once. Sequenced here: peripheral blood, sampled on day 0 of AZD1222 vaccination. Receptors were obtained from an adult in good health.

The chain joins TRBV3-1 (or the pseudogene TRBV3-2) to TRBJ1-6, with 8 bases matching TRBD1. The CDR3 has 18 residues. CDR1 and CDR2 (germline): LGHDT, YNNKEL (reference sequence). Trimming removed 0 bases from V and 8 bases from J; junction bases left unmatched: 12. CDR3 sequence: CASSQEGVVDRGDSPLHF. The CDR3 coding sequence is TGTGCCAGCAGCCAAGAGGGAGTGGTTGACAGGGGTGATTCACCCCTCCACTTT.

The chain couples TRBV19 to TRBJ2-1; D is tentatively TRBD1 or TRBD2 (5 bases each). Trimming shortened V by 7 bases and J by 1 base, and 14 bases separated the two germline ends. Germline V gene data show CDR1 as LNHDA and CDR2 as SQIVND (reference sequence). The CDR3 extends over 15 amino acids. The CDR3 here is CASTPTGGSYNEQFF. CDR3 sequence (DNA): TGTGCCAGTACCCCTACTGGGGGATCCTACAATGAGCAGTTCTTC.

The chain is built from TRBV4-1 and TRBJ2-1; the match to TRBD2 covers 11 bases. V trimming: 0 bases; J trimming: 0 bases; junction bases outside the gene matches: 10. The CDR3 length is 20 residues. Germline V gives CDR1 MGHRA, CDR2 YSYEKL. The CDR3 DNA reads as TGCGCCAGCAGCCAAGATATCCTAGCGGGAGGACCTAGCTCCTACAATGAGCAGTTCTTC. This sequence encodes CASSQDILAGGPSSYNEQFF.

This sequence joins TRBV28 and TRBJ1-1; 7 bases are a match to TRBD1. CDR3 length: 15 amino acids. Losses at the gene ends were 7 bases for V and 0 bases for J; bases not matched to a gene: 8. In germline, CDR1 is MDHEN, CDR2 SYDVKM. The CDR3 loop reads CASKLPGQLNTEAFF. CDR3 nucleotide sequence: TGTGCCAGCAAGTTGCCGGGACAGCTGAACACTGAAGCTTTCTTT.

The chain has TRBV19 and TRBJ2-3; D uncertain. The CDR3 has 18 amino acids. Trimming shortened V by 2 bases and J by 7 bases, and 25 bases separated the two germline ends. Germline CDR1 reads LNHDA; CDR2 reads SQIVND (reference sequence). The CDR3 spells CASSITPFKETTLYTQYF. The CDR3 DNA sequence: TGTGCCAGTAGTATAACCCCGTTTAAGGAAACCACCTTATATACGCAGTATTTT.

The chain employs TRBV29-1 and TRBJ1-1, with D tentatively TRBD1 (5 bases). Germline V gene lookup returns CDR1 SQVTM and CDR2 ANQGSEA. The germline V and J ends were trimmed by 2 bases and 3 bases, with 19 bases remaining between them. CDR3 length equals 16 residues. CDR3 region: CSVEKGLIKGYTEAFF. The CDR3 nucleotides are TGCAGCGTTGAAAAGGGACTGATAAAGGGTTACACTGAAGCTTTCTTT.

This chain joins TRBV18 and TRBJ1-1; 8 nucleotides align to TRBD1. CDR3 size: 16 residues. The trim removed 6 bases at V and 4 bases at J, leaving 13 bases unmatched. Germline CDR1 and CDR2: KGHSH and LQKENI. CDR3 nucleotide sequence: TGTGCCAGCTCGGGACAGGAGACAGGGGAGGGCACTGAAGCTTTCTTT. Its translation is CASSGQETGEGTEAFF. Full variable domain (remainder filled in from reference TRBV18 and TRBJ1-1): NAGVMQNPRHLVRRRGQEARLRCSPMKGHSHVYWYRQLPEEGLKFMVYLQKENIIDESGMPKERFSAEFPKEGPSILRIQQVVRGDSAAYFCASSGQETGEGTEAFFGQGTRLTVV.

The chain employs TRBV5-4 and TRBJ2-5; D is possibly TRBD1 (5 bases). Germline CDR1 reads SGHNT; CDR2 reads YYREEE (reference sequence). Trimming took 0 bases from V and 5 from J, leaving 17 bases between them. This CDR3 is built from 16 residues. The CDR3 DNA reads as TGTGCCAGCAGCTTGGCCCGGACAAGGGGTGGGGAGACCCAGTACTTC. It encodes CASSLARTRGGETQYF.

In its sample, this clone was seen a few times. The V call is TRBV10-3, the J call TRBJ2-3; D unclear. V was clipped by 6 bases and J by 0 bases, with 13 bases between them. The CDR3 covers 15 residues. The germline CDR1 and CDR2 sequences are ENHRY and SYGVKD. The CDR3 nucleotides are TGTGCCATCAGGAGCCCAGGATCTAGCACAGATACGCAGTATTTT. It specifies CAIRSPGSSTDTQYF.